The present T cell receptor (beta chain) was sequenced within a study of beta chain features in type 1 diabetes. Regarding the study as a whole: A PCR bias possibly favoring shorter templates would apply equally to patients and controls. Among patients with Type 1 diabetes, TCRB CDR3s were moderately but significantly shorter in every one of the four CD4+ subsets. Naive, central memory and Treg TCRB repertoires seemed to resemble each other more closely in patients than they did in healthy donors.

This clone showed up just a few times. The antigen remains unidentified. At one boundary the junction diverges from the germline segment, which might be a read error. The CDR3 totals 19 residues. Germline lookup yields CDR1 SGHDT and CDR2 YYEEEE. Since all of the isolated RNA was reverse transcribed, expressed TCRB transcripts were what got sequenced. Profiling relied on immunoSEQ multiplex PCR, and the TCRdb table lists in-frame clones only, not all of them. The sample yields roughly 330,000 clones, roughly 13% seen once. The receptor's source is a woman aged 18 to 35 with type 1 diabetes. V usage is TRBV5-6 and J usage is TRBJ2-1, with 9 bases that match TRBD2. Material: naive CD4+ T cells from blood. Written as DNA, the CDR3 is TGTGCCAGCACCTTGGTGGCTAGCGGGACACTAAAGTCCTACAATGAGCAGTTCTTC. Translating gives CASTLVASGTLKSYNEQFF.